The clone carrying this TCR beta chain was seen a single time. Study processing details: Amplification of reference gene primers was used by the study to estimate nucleated cell counts. Profiling relied on immunoSEQ multiplex PCR, and the TCRdb table lists in-frame clones only, not all of them. That table furnishes V, J and clone size, whereas the DNA furnished D and trimming. In the table there are around 370,000 clones, almost 90% of which are singletons. This entry comes from a study of blood T cell repertoires in COVID-19. Turning to the study itself: Spain, Italy and the United States supplied samples that represented acute and convalescent COVID-19. From T cells, B-cell-depleted T cells, or PBMCs came the material, which was cDNA or gDNA.

The germline gives CDR1 LNHDA, CDR2 SQIVND (reference sequence). The CDR3 has 14 residues. V lost 5 bases, J lost 4 bases, and 4 bases stayed unmatched. The chain carries TRBV19 and TRBJ1-5; TRBD1 aligns across 8 bases. The sequenced sample was peripheral blood. This clonotype originated in a woman in her 70s with COVID-19, enrolled during active disease. The DNA of the CDR3 is TGTGCCAGTAGTGCGAGGACAGGGAATCAGCCCCAGCATTTT. Its protein is CASSARTGNQPQHF.